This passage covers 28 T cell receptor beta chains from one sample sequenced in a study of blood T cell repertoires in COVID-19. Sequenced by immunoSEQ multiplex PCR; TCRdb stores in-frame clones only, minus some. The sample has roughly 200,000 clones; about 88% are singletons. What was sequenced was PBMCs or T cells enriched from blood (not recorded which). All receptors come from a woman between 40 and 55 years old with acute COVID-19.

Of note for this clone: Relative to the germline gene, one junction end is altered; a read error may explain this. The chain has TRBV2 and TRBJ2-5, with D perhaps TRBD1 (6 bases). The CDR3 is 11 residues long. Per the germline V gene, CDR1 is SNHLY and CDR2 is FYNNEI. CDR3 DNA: TGTGCCAGCAGGAAACAGGGAGCCCGGAACTTC. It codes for CASRKQGARNF.

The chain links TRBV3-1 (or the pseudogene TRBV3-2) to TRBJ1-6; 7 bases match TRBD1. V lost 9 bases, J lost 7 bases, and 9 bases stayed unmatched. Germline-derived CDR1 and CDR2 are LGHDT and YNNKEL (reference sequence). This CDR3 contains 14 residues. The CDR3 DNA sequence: TGTGCCAGTCGACTCGGGACAGTAAATTCACCCCTCCACTTT. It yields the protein CASRLGTVNSPLHF.

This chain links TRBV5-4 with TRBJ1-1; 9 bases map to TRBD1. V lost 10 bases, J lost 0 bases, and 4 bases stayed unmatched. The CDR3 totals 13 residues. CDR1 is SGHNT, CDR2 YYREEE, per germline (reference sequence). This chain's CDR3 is CAGGQGMNTEAFF. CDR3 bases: TGTGCCGGGGGACAGGGTATGAACACTGAAGCTTTCTTT.

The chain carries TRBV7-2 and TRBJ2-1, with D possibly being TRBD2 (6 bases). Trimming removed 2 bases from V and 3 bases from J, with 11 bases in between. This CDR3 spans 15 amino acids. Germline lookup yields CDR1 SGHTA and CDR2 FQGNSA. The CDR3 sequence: CASSLSREFYNEQFF. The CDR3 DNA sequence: TGTGCCAGCAGCTTATCTCGGGAGTTCTACAATGAGCAGTTCTTC.

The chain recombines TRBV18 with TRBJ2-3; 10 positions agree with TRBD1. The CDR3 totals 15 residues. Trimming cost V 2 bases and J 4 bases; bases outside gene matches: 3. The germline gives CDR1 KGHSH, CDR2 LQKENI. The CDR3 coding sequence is TGTGCCAGCTCACCAAAAGGGACAGGGGCAGATACGCAGTATTTT. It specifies CASSPKGTGADTQYF.

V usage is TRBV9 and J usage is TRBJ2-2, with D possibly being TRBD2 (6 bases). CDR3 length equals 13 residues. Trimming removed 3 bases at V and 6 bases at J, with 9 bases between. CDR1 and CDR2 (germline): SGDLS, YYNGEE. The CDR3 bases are TGTGCCAGCAGCGAACTAGCAGCCGGGGAGCTGTTTTTT. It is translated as CASSELAAGELFF.

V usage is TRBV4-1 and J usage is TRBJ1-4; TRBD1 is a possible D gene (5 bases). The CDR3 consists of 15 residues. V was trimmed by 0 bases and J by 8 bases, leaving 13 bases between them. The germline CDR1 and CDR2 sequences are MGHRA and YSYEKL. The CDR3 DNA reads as TGCGCCAGCAGCCAAGATGCAGGGCGGAGCGAAAAACTGTTTTTT. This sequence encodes CASSQDAGRSEKLFF.

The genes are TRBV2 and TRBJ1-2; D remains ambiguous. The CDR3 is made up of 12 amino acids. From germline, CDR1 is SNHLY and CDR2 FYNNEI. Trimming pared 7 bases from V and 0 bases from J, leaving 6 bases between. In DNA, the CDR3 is TGTGCCAGCACAACTTCTAACTATGGCTACACCTTC. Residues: CASTTSNYGYTF.

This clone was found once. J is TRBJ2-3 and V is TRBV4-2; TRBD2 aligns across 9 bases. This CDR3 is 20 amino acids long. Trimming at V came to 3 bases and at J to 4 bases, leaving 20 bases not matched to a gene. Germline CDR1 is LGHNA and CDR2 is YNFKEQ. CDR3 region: CASSHPLGREGPGGADTQYF. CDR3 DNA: TGTGCCAGCAGCCACCCCCTAGGGCGGGAGGGCCCGGGAGGCGCAGATACGCAGTATTTT.

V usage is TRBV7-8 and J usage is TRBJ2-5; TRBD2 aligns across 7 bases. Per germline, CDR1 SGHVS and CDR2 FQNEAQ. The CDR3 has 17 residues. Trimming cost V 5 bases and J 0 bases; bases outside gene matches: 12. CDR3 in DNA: TGTGCCAGCAGCCTTAGCGGGCGGCTGAGGTACCAAGAGACCCAGTACTTC. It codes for CASSLSGRLRYQETQYF.

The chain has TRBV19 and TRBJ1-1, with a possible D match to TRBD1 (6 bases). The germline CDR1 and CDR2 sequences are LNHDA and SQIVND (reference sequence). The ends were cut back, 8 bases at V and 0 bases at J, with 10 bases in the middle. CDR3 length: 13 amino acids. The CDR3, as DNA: TGTGCCAGTTCTGGACAGATGAACACTGAAGCTTTCTTT. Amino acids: CASSGQMNTEAFF.

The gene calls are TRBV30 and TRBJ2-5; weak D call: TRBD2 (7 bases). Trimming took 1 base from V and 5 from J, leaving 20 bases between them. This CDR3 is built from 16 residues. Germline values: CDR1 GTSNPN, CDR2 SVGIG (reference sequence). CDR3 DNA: TGTGCCTGGAGTGGCCGGCCAAGGGGGGGGAGGGAGACCCAGTACTTC. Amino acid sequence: CAWSGRPRGGRETQYF.

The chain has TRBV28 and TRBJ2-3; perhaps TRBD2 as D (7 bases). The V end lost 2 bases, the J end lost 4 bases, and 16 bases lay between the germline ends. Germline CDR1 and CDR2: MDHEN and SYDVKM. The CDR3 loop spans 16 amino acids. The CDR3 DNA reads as TGTGCCAGCAGTTTACCCGGGGGGCGGGGGTCAGATACGCAGTATTTT. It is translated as CASSLPGGRGSDTQYF.

The CDR3 protein is CASSFGQGPGNTIYF. In DNA, the CDR3 is TGTGCCAGCAGCTTCGGACAGGGGCCTGGAAACACCATATATTTT. V is TRBV7-8 and J is TRBJ1-3; 9 bases align to TRBD1. This CDR3 has 15 amino acids. V shed 3 bases, J shed 2 bases, and the junction held 2 bases outside the gene matches. From germline, CDR1 is SGHVS and CDR2 FQNEAQ.

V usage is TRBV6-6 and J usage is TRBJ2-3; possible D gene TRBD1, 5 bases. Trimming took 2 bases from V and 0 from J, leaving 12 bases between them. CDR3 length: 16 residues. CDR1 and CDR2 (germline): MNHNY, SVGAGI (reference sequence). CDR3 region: CASSYVVQGSTDTQYF. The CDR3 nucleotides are TGTGCCAGCAGTTACGTCGTCCAGGGTAGCACAGATACGCAGTATTTT.

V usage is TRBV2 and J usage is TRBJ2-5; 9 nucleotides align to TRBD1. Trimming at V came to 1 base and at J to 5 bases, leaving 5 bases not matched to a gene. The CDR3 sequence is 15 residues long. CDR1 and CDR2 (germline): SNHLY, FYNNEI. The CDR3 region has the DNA TGTGCCAGCAGTGAAGGCGGGACAGGGATGGAGACCCAGTACTTC. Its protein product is CASSEGGTGMETQYF.

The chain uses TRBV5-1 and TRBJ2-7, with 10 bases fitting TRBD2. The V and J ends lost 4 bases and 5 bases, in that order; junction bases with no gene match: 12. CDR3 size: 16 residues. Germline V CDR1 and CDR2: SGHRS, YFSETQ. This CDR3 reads CASSGGGLAGEHEQYF. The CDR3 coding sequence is TGCGCCAGCAGCGGGGGTGGTCTAGCGGGAGAACACGAGCAGTACTTC.

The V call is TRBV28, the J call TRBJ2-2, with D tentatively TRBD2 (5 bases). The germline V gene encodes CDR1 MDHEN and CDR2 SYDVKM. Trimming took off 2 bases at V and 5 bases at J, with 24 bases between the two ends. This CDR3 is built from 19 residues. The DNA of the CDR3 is TGTGCCAGCAGTTTACCTTACCTTCTTCAGAGCGGCTTGACCGGGGAGCTGTTTTTT. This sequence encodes CASSLPYLLQSGLTGELFF.

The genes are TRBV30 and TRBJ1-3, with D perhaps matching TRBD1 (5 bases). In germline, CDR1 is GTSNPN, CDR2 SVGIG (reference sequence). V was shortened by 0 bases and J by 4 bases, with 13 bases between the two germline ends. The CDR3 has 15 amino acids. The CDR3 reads CAWSVAGIGGNTIYF. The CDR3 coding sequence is TGTGCCTGGAGTGTAGCAGGGATCGGGGGAAACACCATATATTTT.

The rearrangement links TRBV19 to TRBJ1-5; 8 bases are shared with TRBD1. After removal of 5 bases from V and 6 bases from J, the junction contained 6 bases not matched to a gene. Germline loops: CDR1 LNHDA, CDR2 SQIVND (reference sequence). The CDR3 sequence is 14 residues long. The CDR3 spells CASSGSQGGQPQHF. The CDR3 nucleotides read TGTGCCAGTAGTGGGTCACAGGGGGGTCAGCCCCAGCATTTT.

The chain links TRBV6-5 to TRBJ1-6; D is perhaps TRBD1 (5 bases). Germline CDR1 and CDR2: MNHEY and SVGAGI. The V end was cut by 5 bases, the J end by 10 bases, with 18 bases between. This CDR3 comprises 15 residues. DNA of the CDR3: TGTGCCAGCAGTCCACGTGGGGGGGACCGCTCACCCCTCCACTTT. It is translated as CASSPRGGDRSPLHF.

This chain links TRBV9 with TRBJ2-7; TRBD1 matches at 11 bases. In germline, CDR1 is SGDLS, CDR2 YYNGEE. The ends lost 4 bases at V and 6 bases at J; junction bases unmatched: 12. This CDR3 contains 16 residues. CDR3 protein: CASSPTGQGARGEQYF. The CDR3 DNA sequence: TGTGCCAGCAGCCCCACCGGACAGGGGGCGCGTGGCGAGCAGTACTTC.

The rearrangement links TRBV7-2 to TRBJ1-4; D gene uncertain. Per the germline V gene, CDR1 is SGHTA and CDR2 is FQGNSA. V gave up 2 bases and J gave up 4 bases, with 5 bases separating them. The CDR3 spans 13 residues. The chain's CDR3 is CASSLQDNEKLFF. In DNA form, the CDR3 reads TGTGCCAGCAGCTTACAGGATAATGAAAAACTGTTTTTT.

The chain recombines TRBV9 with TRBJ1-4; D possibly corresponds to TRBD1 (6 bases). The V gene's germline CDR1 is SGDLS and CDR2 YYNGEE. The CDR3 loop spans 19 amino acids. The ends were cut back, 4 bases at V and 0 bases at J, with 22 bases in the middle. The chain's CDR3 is CASSTNPGHKDATNEKLFF. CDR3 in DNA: TGTGCCAGCAGCACGAACCCGGGACATAAAGACGCAACTAATGAAAAACTGTTTTTT.

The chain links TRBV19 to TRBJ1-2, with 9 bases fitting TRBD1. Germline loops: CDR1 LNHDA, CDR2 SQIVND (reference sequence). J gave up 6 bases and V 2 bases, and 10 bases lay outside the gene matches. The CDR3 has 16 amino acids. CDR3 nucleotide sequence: TGTGCCAGTAGTATAAGCTGGGACAGGGTGTCTCATGGCTACACCTTC. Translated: CASSISWDRVSHGYTF.

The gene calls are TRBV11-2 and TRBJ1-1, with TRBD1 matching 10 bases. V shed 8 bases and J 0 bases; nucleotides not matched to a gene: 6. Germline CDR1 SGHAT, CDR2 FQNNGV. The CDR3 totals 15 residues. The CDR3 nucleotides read TGTGCCAGCCGCCGGGACAGGGGAATGAACACTGAAGCTTTCTTT. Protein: CASRRDRGMNTEAFF.

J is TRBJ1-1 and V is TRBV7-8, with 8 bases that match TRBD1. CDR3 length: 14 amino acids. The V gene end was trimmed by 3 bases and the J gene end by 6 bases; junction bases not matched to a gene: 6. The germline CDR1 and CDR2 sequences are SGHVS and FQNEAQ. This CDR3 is CASSFSQGAPEAFF. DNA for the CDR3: TGTGCCAGCAGCTTTAGCCAGGGGGCCCCTGAAGCTTTCTTT.

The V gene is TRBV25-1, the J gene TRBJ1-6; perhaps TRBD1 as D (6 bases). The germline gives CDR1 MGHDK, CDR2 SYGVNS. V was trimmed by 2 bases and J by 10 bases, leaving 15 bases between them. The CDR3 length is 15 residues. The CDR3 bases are TGTGCCAGCAGTGAACTACAGGGTACGGGGTCACCCCTCCACTTT. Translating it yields CASSELQGTGSPLHF.